The 29 T cell receptor beta chains given below trace back to one sample, sequenced in a study of T-cell memory formation after mild COVID-19. Each CDR3 protein gets one entry after TCRdb re-called the 5' RACE reads with MiXCR. Counted here are around 210,000 distinct CDR3 sequences, 7.5% to 10% occurring once; the ten biggest clones make up 3% to 4.5%. The sequenced sample consisted of PBMCs or a T cell subset sorted from them (not recorded which). These receptors were collected from a young man who had mild COVID-19 (a few samples of this study predate the infection). Cell type and time point are not known.

The CDR3 loop is CASSLWAGLNTEAFF. As DNA, the CDR3 is TGTGCCAGCAGCTTATGGGCAGGGTTAAACACTGAAGCTTTCTTT. The V call is TRBV7-2, the J call TRBJ1-1, with D possibly matching TRBD1 (5 bases). There are 15 residues in the CDR3. Germline values: CDR1 SGHTA, CDR2 FQGNSA. V was cut by 2 bases and J by 2 bases, with 12 bases left in between.

Many counts were recorded for this clonotype. The rearrangement joins TRBV7-6 to TRBJ2-2; TRBD2 matches at 8 bases. J lost 5 bases, V lost 1 base, and 6 bases had no gene match. This CDR3 is 16 amino acids long. CDR1 is SGHVS, CDR2 FNYEAQ, per germline. The DNA for the CDR3 is TGTGCCAGCAGCTTAGATCAGGGACTAGGTACCGGGGAGCTGTTTTTT. As protein: CASSLDQGLGTGELFF.

The chain couples TRBV15 to TRBJ1-4; 8 bases align to TRBD1. V lost 4 bases, J lost 8 bases, and 6 bases stayed unmatched. Germline V gene sequence: CDR1 LNHNV, CDR2 YYDKDF (reference sequence). This CDR3 is 14 amino acids long. The CDR3 protein is CATSNGQGGEKLFF. The CDR3 region has the DNA TGTGCCACCAGCAACGGACAGGGTGGAGAAAAACTGTTTTTT.

In its sample, this clonotype was seen many times. The chain couples TRBV5-1 to TRBJ2-1; no reliable D call. The CDR3 extends over 16 amino acids. The germline CDR1 and CDR2 sequences are SGHRS and YFSETQ. Trimming took 0 bases from V and 0 from J, leaving 10 bases between them. The chain's CDR3 is CASSLGSSSSYNEQFF. CDR3 sequence (DNA): TGCGCCAGCAGCTTGGGATCCTCTTCCTCCTACAATGAGCAGTTCTTC.

This clonotype was seen more than once but under ten times. This chain uses TRBV12-3 or TRBV12-4 with TRBJ2-1; TRBD1 matches 8 bases. J lost 0 bases, V lost 2 bases, and 15 bases had no gene match. The CDR3 totals 20 residues. The CDR3 sequence is CASSLRVRGLLASSYNEQFF. As DNA, the CDR3 is TGTGCCAGCAGTTTAAGGGTCAGGGGGCTCCTGGCGAGCTCCTACAATGAGCAGTTCTTC.

This clonotype was seen a few times. The CDR3 region has the DNA TGTGCCAGCAGCTTAGCGACGGAGCAGCCCCAGCATTTT. This codes for CASSLATEQPQHF. The chain carries TRBV7-2 and TRBJ1-5; D is undetermined. Germline V gene sequence: CDR1 SGHTA, CDR2 FQGNSA. The ends were cut back, 0 bases at V and 7 bases at J, with 7 bases in the middle. The CDR3 is 13 amino acids.

This rearrangement joins TRBV9 to TRBJ2-5; TRBD1 is a possible D gene (6 bases). CDR1 is SGDLS, CDR2 YYNGEE, per germline. Trimming stripped 4 bases from V and 5 bases from J, with 9 bases between. There are 12 residues in the CDR3. The CDR3 reads CASSPQGETQYF. CDR3 nucleotide sequence: TGTGCCAGCAGCCCCCAGGGGGAGACCCAGTACTTC.

The table lists this clonotype with a few counts. The CDR3 spells CASSLEETHYGYTF. The CDR3 bases are TGCGCCAGCAGCTTGGAAGAGACGCACTATGGCTACACCTTC. The gene calls are TRBV5-1 and TRBJ1-2; the D is unclear. CDR1 SGHRS and CDR2 YFSETQ come from the germline V gene. Between the trimmed V and J ends, which lost 0 bases and 3 bases, there was a span of 9 bases. This CDR3 comprises 14 residues. The whole variable domain, remainder taken from reference TRBV5-1 and TRBJ1-2, is KAGVTQTPRYLIKTRGQQVTLSCSPISGHRSVSWYQQTPGQGLQFLFEYFSETQRNKGNFPGRFSGRQFSNSRSEMNVSTLELGDSALYLCASSLEETHYGYTFGSGTRLTVV.

This chain connects TRBV5-1 to TRBJ2-2, with TRBD2 identical over 15 bases. With 3 bases clipped from V and 6 bases from J, the junction kept 18 bases outside the gene matches. The V gene's germline CDR1 is SGHRS and CDR2 YFSETQ. This CDR3 spans 21 amino acids. This CDR3 is CASSSSPGTSGGQLGAGELFF. The CDR3 DNA reads as TGCGCCAGCAGCTCCTCCCCCGGGACTAGCGGGGGGCAGCTTGGTGCCGGGGAGCTGTTTTTT. The full variable domain, completed using reference TRBV5-1 and TRBJ2-2, is KAGVTQTPRYLIKTRGQQVTLSCSPISGHRSVSWYQQTPGQGLQFLFEYFSETQRNKGNFPGRFSGRQFSNSRSEMNVSTLELGDSALYLCASSSSPGTSGGQLGAGELFFGEGSRLTVL.

This clonotype appeared a few times. The chain joins TRBV10-2 to TRBJ1-2; D is undetermined. The CDR3 is 12 amino acids. CDR1 WSHSY and CDR2 SAAADI come from the germline V gene. Trimming removed 5 bases at V and 5 bases at J, with 9 bases between. The CDR3 nucleotides are TGCGCCAGCAGTTCGGGGAAGTATGGCTACACCTTC. This encodes CASSSGKYGYTF.

This clonotype was observed many times. The V call is TRBV20-1, the J call TRBJ2-3; D might be TRBD1 or TRBD2, each matching 5 bases. Trimming cost V 0 bases and J 4 bases, with 11 bases left between them. Germline V gives CDR1 DFQATT, CDR2 SNEGSKA (reference sequence). The CDR3 has 14 amino acids. The CDR3: CSARDLRGADTQYF. In nucleotides, the CDR3 is TGCAGTGCTAGAGATCTCCGGGGCGCAGATACGCAGTATTTT.

This rearrangement joins TRBV5-6 to TRBJ1-1; tentatively, D is TRBD1 (5 bases). From germline, CDR1 is SGHDT and CDR2 YYEEEE. V was shortened by 4 bases and J by 4 bases, with 14 bases between the two germline ends. This CDR3 has 14 amino acids. CDR3 DNA sequence: TGTGCCAGCAGCCCCCATCCCGGGGCCACTGAAGCTTTCTTT. Its protein is CASSPHPGATEAFF. Full variable domain (outside the CDR3, taken from reference TRBV5-6 and TRBJ1-1): DAGVTQSPTHLIKTRGQQVTLRCSPKSGHDTVSWYQQALGQGPQFIFQYYEEEERQRGNFPDRFSGHQFPNYSSELNVNALLLGDSALYLCASSPHPGATEAFFGQGTRLTVV.

The rearrangement uses TRBV30 and TRBJ2-5; D may be TRBD1 (6 bases). Germline loops: CDR1 GTSNPN, CDR2 SVGIG (reference sequence). The CDR3 is 12 amino acids. V lost 2 bases to trimming and J lost 5 bases, with 9 bases between them. The CDR3 coding sequence is TGTGCCTGGAGTTTAGGGGGTGAGACCCAGTACTTC. It codes for CAWSLGGETQYF.

The rearrangement uses TRBV6-5 and TRBJ1-5; 8 bases match TRBD1. With 5 bases clipped from V and 6 bases from J, the junction kept 6 bases outside the gene matches. This CDR3 has 14 residues. CDR1 is MNHEY and CDR2 is SVGAGI in the germline V gene. The CDR3 nucleotides are TGTGCCAGCAGTCGACAGGGGTTCGGTCAGCCCCAGCATTTT. Its translation: CASSRQGFGQPQHF.

This clonotype occurred a few times. J is TRBJ1-1 and V is TRBV6-5; TRBD1 is a possible D gene (5 bases). V lost 5 bases to trimming and J lost 5 bases, with 12 bases between them. The length of the CDR3 is 13 residues. Germline lookup yields CDR1 MNHEY and CDR2 SVGAGI. Here the CDR3 reads CASSGGGRTEAFF. CDR3 DNA: TGTGCCAGCAGTGGGGGTGGTCGGACTGAAGCTTTCTTT.

This clonotype was picked up many times. This chain uses TRBV4-3 with TRBJ1-6; D not resolved. The CDR3 extends over 13 amino acids. Trimming pared 1 base from V and 5 bases from J, leaving 3 bases between. Germline V gene sequence: CDR1 LGHNA, CDR2 YSLEER. CDR3 amino acids: CASSQVNNSPLHF. CDR3 nucleotide sequence: TGCGCCAGCAGCCAAGTAAATAATTCACCCCTCCACTTT.

The V call is TRBV29-1, the J call TRBJ1-2; D remains ambiguous. Germline V gives CDR1 SQVTM, CDR2 ANQGSEA. Trimming shortened V by 5 bases and J by 0 bases, and 10 bases separated the two germline ends. The CDR3 has 13 amino acids. The CDR3 spells CSVYQVTNYGYTF. The CDR3 DNA sequence: TGCAGCGTTTACCAGGTGACTAACTATGGCTACACCTTC.

V is TRBV4-1 and J is TRBJ2-1; D may correspond to TRBD1 or TRBD2 (6 bases each). CDR1 MGHRA and CDR2 YSYEKL come from the germline V gene. This CDR3 has 15 residues. The V and J ends lost 3 bases and 8 bases respectively, with 17 bases between them. DNA for the CDR3: TGCGCCAGCAGCCAGCAAGGGGGGCGGGGCGATGAGCAGTTCTTC. It translates to CASSQQGGRGDEQFF.

The table lists this clonotype with a few counts. The chain couples TRBV9 to TRBJ2-7; possible D gene TRBD1, 5 bases. CDR1 SGDLS and CDR2 YYNGEE come from the germline V gene. V gave up 3 bases and J gave up 0 bases, with 10 bases separating them. This CDR3 is 14 amino acids long. The DNA of the CDR3 is TGTGCCAGCAGCGCGGACATTTCCTCCTACGAGCAGTACTTC. It is translated as CASSADISSYEQYF. Full variable domain (outside the CDR3, taken from reference TRBV9 and TRBJ2-7): DSGVTQTPKHLITATGQRVTLRCSPRSGDLSVYWYQQSLDQGLQFLIQYYNGEERAKGNILERFSAQQFPDLHSELNLSSLELGDSALYFCASSADISSYEQYFGPGTRLTVT.

In its sample, this clonotype was seen many times. The gene calls are TRBV7-2 and TRBJ2-7; no reliable D call. The CDR3 is 13 residues long. V lost 1 base, J lost 4 bases, and 8 bases lay in between. Per the germline V gene, CDR1 is SGHTA and CDR2 is FQGNSA. The CDR3 coding sequence is TGTGCCAGCAGCTTAGGGCTCGGGTACGAGCAGTACTTC. It translates to CASSLGLGYEQYF.

This clonotype has at least ten counts. The chain joins TRBV3-1 to TRBJ2-7; D gene unclear. The germline V gene encodes CDR1 LGHDT and CDR2 YNNKEL (reference sequence). The CDR3 runs to 12 residues. V dropped 3 bases and J dropped 7 bases, with 10 bases sitting between them. CDR3 in DNA: TGTGCCAGCAGCCAGGGAAAAGGGGAGCAGTACGTC. This codes for CASSQGKGEQYV.

The V and J genes are TRBV7-9 and TRBJ1-1; D uncertain. CDR1 and CDR2 from the germline V gene are SEHNR and FQNEAQ (reference sequence). The length of the CDR3 is 14 residues. V lost 5 bases and J lost 0, with 10 bases in between. CDR3 loop: CASSVDLLNTEAFF. CDR3 coding DNA: TGTGCCAGCAGCGTGGACTTACTGAACACTGAAGCTTTCTTT.

CDR3 in DNA: TGTGCCAGCACCCCGACAGGGTTCTATGGCTACACCTTC. Protein product: CASTPTGFYGYTF. V is TRBV7-2 and J is TRBJ1-2; 7 bases are shared with TRBD1. Germline CDR1 is SGHTA and CDR2 is FQGNSA. CDR3 length: 13 amino acids. The J segment lost 4 bases and the V segment lost 7 bases, leaving 6 bases of the junction unmatched.

J is TRBJ2-2 and V is TRBV4-3, with D perhaps given as TRBD1 or TRBD2 (6 bases each). Looked up from germline, CDR1 is LGHNA and CDR2 is YSLEER. The CDR3 runs 17 residues. The ends were cut back, 0 bases at V and 2 bases at J, with 13 bases in the middle. The CDR3 loop is CASSQDPTGANTGELFF. The CDR3 coding sequence is TGCGCCAGCAGCCAAGATCCCACGGGGGCCAACACCGGGGAGCTGTTTTTT.

The chain recombines TRBV9 with TRBJ1-1; no clear D. This CDR3 has 13 residues. Per the germline V gene, CDR1 is SGDLS and CDR2 is YYNGEE. V gave up 0 bases and J gave up 7 bases, with 10 bases separating them. CDR3 loop: CASSVEPAVEAFF. CDR3 nucleotides: TGTGCCAGCAGCGTAGAGCCTGCAGTTGAAGCTTTCTTT.

This chain links TRBV7-2 with TRBJ1-2, with unresolved D. The V gene lost 5 bases and the J gene lost 2 bases, with 21 bases spanning the gap. CDR1 is SGHTA and CDR2 is FQGNSA in the germline V gene. This CDR3 is built from 17 residues. The CDR3 bases are TGTGCCAGCAGCCCCTCTACAGTCCGTGGGCAAAACTATGGCTACACCTTC. Amino acids: CASSPSTVRGQNYGYTF.

The J gene is TRBJ1-2, the V gene TRBV6-5, with no clear D. Trimming cost V 2 bases and J 0 bases, with 13 bases left between them. Germline loops: CDR1 MNHEY, CDR2 SVGAGI. The CDR3 has 16 amino acids. This CDR3 reads CASSYEAGSANYGYTF. The CDR3 coding sequence is TGTGCCAGCAGTTACGAAGCGGGCTCAGCTAACTATGGCTACACCTTC.

This clonotype has a handful of counts. This rearrangement joins TRBV9 to TRBJ1-1, with D maybe TRBD1 (5 bases). Germline CDR1 and CDR2: SGDLS and YYNGEE. V lost 4 bases, J lost 5 bases, and 15 bases lay in between. This CDR3 comprises 14 residues. The DNA of the CDR3 is TGTGCCAGCAGCCCCGTCCCAGGGAGAACTGAAGCTTTCTTT. It specifies CASSPVPGRTEAFF.

V is TRBV5-1 and J is TRBJ1-5, with D hard to call. Germline assignment: CDR1 SGHRS and CDR2 YFSETQ. V shed 3 bases and J shed 7 bases, with 11 bases lying between them. The CDR3 is 13 residues long. CDR3: CASSSTGSQPQHF. The CDR3 bases are TGCGCCAGCAGCTCTACGGGTAGCCAGCCCCAGCATTTT.